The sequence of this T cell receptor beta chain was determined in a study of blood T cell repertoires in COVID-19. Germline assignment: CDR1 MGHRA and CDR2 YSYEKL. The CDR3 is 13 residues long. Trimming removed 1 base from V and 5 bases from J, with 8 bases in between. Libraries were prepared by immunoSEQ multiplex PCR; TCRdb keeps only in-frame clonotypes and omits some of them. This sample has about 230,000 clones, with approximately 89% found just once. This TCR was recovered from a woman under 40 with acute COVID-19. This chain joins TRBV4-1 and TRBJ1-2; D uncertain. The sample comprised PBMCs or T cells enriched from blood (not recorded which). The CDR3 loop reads CASSQGQSYGYTF. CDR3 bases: TGCGCCAGCAGCCAAGGGCAGTCTTATGGCTACACCTTC.